The clone carrying this TCR beta chain was recorded only once. Its target is unknown. These data originate in a study of CD4+ T cells in melanoma. Study-wide results and limits: CD8+ T cell, macrophage and B cell function reportedly correlated with neoantigen-specific CD4+ T cells.

TCRdb's copy holds only in-frame clones and misses some; the assay was immunoSEQ multiplex PCR. The sample records some 150,000 clones, about nine tenths being singletons. CDR3 length equals 13 residues. The chain employs TRBV21-1 and TRBJ2-7; TRBD1 is taken as the D call from the table, unchecked against the DNA. TRBV21-1 is annotated as a pseudogene. The clonotype originates from a human donor with melanoma. CDR3 nucleotide sequence: TGTGCCAGCAGCACCGGGACAGCTTACGAGCAGTACTTC. It encodes CASSTGTAYEQYF.